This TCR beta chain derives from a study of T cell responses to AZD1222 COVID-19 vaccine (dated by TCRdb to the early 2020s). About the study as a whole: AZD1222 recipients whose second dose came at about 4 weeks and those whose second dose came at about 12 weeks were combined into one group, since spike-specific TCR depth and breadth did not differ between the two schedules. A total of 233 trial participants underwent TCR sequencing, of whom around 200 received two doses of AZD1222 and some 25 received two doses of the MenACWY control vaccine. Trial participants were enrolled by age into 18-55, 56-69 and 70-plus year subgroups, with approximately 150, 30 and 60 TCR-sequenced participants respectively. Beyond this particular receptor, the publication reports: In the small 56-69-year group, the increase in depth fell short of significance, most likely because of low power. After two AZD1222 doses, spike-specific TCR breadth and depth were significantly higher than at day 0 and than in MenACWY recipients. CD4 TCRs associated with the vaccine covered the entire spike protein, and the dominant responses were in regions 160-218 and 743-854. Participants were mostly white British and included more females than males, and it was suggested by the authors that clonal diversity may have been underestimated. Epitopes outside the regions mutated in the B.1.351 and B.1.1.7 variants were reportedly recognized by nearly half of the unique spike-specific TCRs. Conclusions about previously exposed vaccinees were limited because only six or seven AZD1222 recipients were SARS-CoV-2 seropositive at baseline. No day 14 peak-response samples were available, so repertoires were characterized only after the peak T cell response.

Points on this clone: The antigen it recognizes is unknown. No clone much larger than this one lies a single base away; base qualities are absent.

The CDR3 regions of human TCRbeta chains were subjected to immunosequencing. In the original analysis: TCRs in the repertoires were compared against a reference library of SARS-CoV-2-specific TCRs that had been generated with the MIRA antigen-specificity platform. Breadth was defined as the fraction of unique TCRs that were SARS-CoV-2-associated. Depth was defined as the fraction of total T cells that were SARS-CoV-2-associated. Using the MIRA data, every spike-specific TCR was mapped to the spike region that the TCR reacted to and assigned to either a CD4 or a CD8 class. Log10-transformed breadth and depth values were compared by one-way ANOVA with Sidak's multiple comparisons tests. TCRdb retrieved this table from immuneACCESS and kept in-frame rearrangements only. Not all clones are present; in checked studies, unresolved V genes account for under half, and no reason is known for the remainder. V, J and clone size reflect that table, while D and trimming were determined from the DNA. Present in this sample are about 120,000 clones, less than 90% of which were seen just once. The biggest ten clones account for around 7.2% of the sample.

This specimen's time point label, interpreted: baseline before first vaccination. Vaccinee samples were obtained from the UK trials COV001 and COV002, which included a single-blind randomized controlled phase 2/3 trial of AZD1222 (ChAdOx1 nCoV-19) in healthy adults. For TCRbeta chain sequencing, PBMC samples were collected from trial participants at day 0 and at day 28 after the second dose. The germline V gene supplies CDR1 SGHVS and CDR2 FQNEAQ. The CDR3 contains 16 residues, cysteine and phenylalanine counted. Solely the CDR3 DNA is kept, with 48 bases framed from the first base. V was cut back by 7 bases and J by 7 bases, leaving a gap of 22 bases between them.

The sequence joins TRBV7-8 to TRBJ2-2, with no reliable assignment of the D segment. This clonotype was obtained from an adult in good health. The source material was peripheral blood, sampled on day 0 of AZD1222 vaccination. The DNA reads TGTGCCAGCACCCTTGGCGTATTCGTGGTCAACGGGGAGCTGTTTTTT. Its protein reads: CASTLGVFVVNGELFF.